This T cell receptor (beta chain) came from a study of T cells in Graves' hyperthyroidism and ophthalmopathy. Study outcomes and limitations: Expanded thyroid clonotypes (above 0.001) were mostly also found in blood.

For this clonotype: Its specificity is unknown.

The source material, RNA transcripts, was used to amplify TCR beta CDR3 regions. Primed by the HTBI set, a first-round RT-PCR was run on the TCR CDR3. TCRdb re-called the multiplex PCR reads through MiXCR, storing one row per CDR3 protein. The table includes about 640,000 distinct CDR3 sequences, under 25% detected once. The CDR3 covers 12 residues. Trimming cost V 5 bases and J 7 bases, with 11 bases left between them. Germline CDR1 reads MNHEY; CDR2 reads SVGEGT. Patients were excluded for uncontrolled infection, other autoimmune disease, pregnancy or lactation. Fresh 10 ml peripheral blood yielded PBMCs.

What was sequenced was blood. The receptor was isolated from a man aged 25-45 years with Graves' ophthalmopathy. The chain recombines TRBV6-2 or TRBV6-3 with TRBJ1-2; D not certain. CDR3 sequence: CASSPLGGGYTF. In nucleotides, the CDR3 is TGTGCCAGCAGTCCTTTAGGAGGTGGCTACACCTTC.